What follows are 13 T cell receptor beta chains derived from one specimen sequenced in a study of T cell repertoires in cytomegalovirus infection. TCRdb re-analysed the reads in MiXCR, keeping a single row per CDR3 protein. The sample has hundreds of thousands of distinct CDR3 sequences; about a tenth are singletons. Sequencing input: PBMCs. Every receptor here comes from a human donor in good health (CMV status not recorded). Some clones in this sample may be carry-over from other donors' samples.

The chain employs TRBV3-1 and TRBJ2-2; TRBD1 matches 8 bases. The junction had 9 bases not matched to a gene; V was cut back by 0 bases and J by 0 bases. In germline, CDR1 is LGHDT, CDR2 YNNKEL (reference sequence). The CDR3 covers 19 residues. The CDR3 loop reads CASSQDRTGGIANTGELFF. The DNA of the CDR3 is TGTGCCAGCAGCCAAGATCGAACAGGGGGGATCGCGAACACCGGGGAGCTGTTTTTT.

This clonotype has a count of ten or more. The gene calls are TRBV28 and TRBJ2-2, with D perhaps matching TRBD1 (6 bases). The V end was cut by 1 base, the J end by 3 bases, with 9 bases between. Germline CDR1 MDHEN, CDR2 SYDVKM. This CDR3 is built from 15 residues. The CDR3 region is CASSLSRGHTGELFF. CDR3 coding DNA: TGTGCCAGCAGTTTATCCAGGGGTCACACCGGGGAGCTGTTTTTT.

Many counts were recorded for this clonotype. V is TRBV20-1 and J is TRBJ2-3, with TRBD2 identical over 8 bases. The germline V gene has CDR1 DFQATT and CDR2 SNEGSKA (reference sequence). The J segment lost 1 base and the V segment lost 1 base, leaving 4 bases of the junction unmatched. This CDR3 contains 15 residues. The CDR3 nucleotides are TGCAGTGCTAGAGGTGGTAGCGGGGGCACAGATACGCAGTATTTT. It encodes CSARGGSGGTDTQYF.

This clonotype was seen at least ten times. The rearrangement uses TRBV6-2 or TRBV6-3 and TRBJ2-7; 8 positions agree with TRBD2. V was clipped by 6 bases and J by 2 bases; unmatched bases: 3. The germline CDR1 and CDR2 sequences are MNHEY and SVGEGT. The CDR3 extends over 13 amino acids. CDR3 nucleotides: TGTGCCAGCAGAGTAGCGGGGACCTACGAGCAGTACGTC. As protein: CASRVAGTYEQYV.

The chain carries TRBV2 and TRBJ2-2; 9 nucleotides agree with TRBD1. The ends lost 6 bases at V and 6 bases at J; junction bases unmatched: 8. Per the germline V gene, CDR1 is SNHLY and CDR2 is FYNNEI. The CDR3 is made up of 15 amino acids. CDR3 sequence reads: CASSIPGQGSGELFF. CDR3 nucleotides: TGTGCCAGCAGCATCCCGGGACAGGGATCCGGGGAGCTGTTTTTT.

V usage is TRBV9 and J usage is TRBJ2-7; D may be TRBD2 (7 bases). Trimming took off 2 bases at V and 0 bases at J, with 15 bases between the two ends. Germline values: CDR1 SGDLS, CDR2 YYNGEE. The CDR3 covers 16 residues. As DNA, the CDR3 is TGTGCCAGCAGCGTCGAAGCGGGACATCACTCCTACGAGCAGTACTTC. It translates to CASSVEAGHHSYEQYF. The full variable domain, with the rest looked up from reference TRBV9 and TRBJ2-7, is DSGVTQTPKHLITATGQRVTLRCSPRSGDLSVYWYQQSLDQGLQFLIQYYNGEERAKGNILERFSAQQFPDLHSELNLSSLELGDSALYFCASSVEAGHHSYEQYFGPGTRLTVT.

This clonotype came up many times. V gene TRBV2 combines with J gene TRBJ2-7, with a tentative D call TRBD2 (5 bases). Between the trimmed V and J ends, which lost 3 bases and 3 bases, there was a span of 6 bases. The germline V gene encodes CDR1 SNHLY and CDR2 FYNNEI. The CDR3 covers 12 residues. CDR3 sequence: CASSEAGYEQYV. CDR3 sequence (DNA): TGTGCCAGCAGTGAGGCGGGCTACGAGCAGTACGTC.

The rearrangement links TRBV27 to TRBJ2-2, with a weak D call TRBD2 (6 bases). Trimming removed 5 bases at V and 8 bases at J, with 12 bases between. The CDR3 consists of 13 residues. Per the germline V gene, CDR1 is MNHEY and CDR2 is SMNVEV (reference sequence). CDR3 sequence: CASSVLAPGELFF. For the CDR3, the DNA is TGTGCCAGCAGTGTACTAGCTCCTGGGGAGCTGTTTTTT.

This clonotype has a count of ten or more. The genes are TRBV6-1 and TRBJ2-7, with 7 bases identical to TRBD1. This CDR3 region has 13 residues. Germline V CDR1 and CDR2: MNHNS, SASEGT. The J segment lost 1 base and the V segment lost 7 bases, leaving 4 bases of the junction unmatched. CDR3 region: CASKGDRSYEQYV. CDR3 DNA: TGTGCCAGCAAAGGGGACAGATCCTACGAGCAGTACGTC.

This clonotype has a count of ten or more. The chain carries TRBV19 and TRBJ2-1; D remains ambiguous. The germline gives CDR1 LNHDA, CDR2 SQIVND (reference sequence). The CDR3 loop spans 13 amino acids. Trimming took 2 bases from V and 6 from J, leaving 8 bases between them. CDR3 DNA sequence: TGTGCCAGTAGTATAATGAGTGGCAATGAGCAGTTCTTC. It codes for CASSIMSGNEQFF.

The sample holds many counts of this clonotype. The chain employs TRBV7-8 and TRBJ2-7; 7 bases line up with TRBD1. Germline CDR1 SGHVS, CDR2 FQNEAQ. V trimming: 5 bases; J trimming: 3 bases; junction bases outside the gene matches: 7. The CDR3 is 14 amino acids. CDR3 coding DNA: TGTGCCAGCAGCAAACAGGGGCGTCTCTACGAGCAGTACTTC. Encoded protein: CASSKQGRLYEQYF.

This clonotype has a count of ten or more. The V gene is TRBV12-3 or TRBV12-4, the J gene TRBJ1-4, with D unresolved. V was shortened by 3 bases and J by 1 base, with 15 bases between the two germline ends. CDR3 size: 17 residues. The CDR3 bases are TGTGCCAGCAGTTTCTCCAGAGGAGTTGTAACTAATGAAAAACTGTTTTTT. Its translation is CASSFSRGVVTNEKLFF.

This clonotype showed up many times. CDR3: CASSLAGGLGEQFF. DNA of the CDR3: TGTGCCAGCAGTCTAGCGGGGGGATTAGGTGAGCAGTTCTTC. The V gene is TRBV2, the J gene TRBJ2-1, with 11 bases aligning to TRBD2. Losses at the gene ends were 5 bases for V and 9 bases for J; bases not matched to a gene: 6. From germline, CDR1 is SNHLY and CDR2 FYNNEI. This CDR3 has 14 residues.